These 9 T cell receptor beta chains came from one sample sequenced in a study of cytomegalovirus exposure and HLA in healthy donors. Data came from immunoSEQ multiplex PCR; TCRdb stores just in-frame clones and leaves some out. The sample records 110,000 or so clones, about 94% being singletons. Sequencing was performed on PBMCs. These receptors all come from a woman aged 18-29 years in good health and CMV-seronegative.

With respect to this clone: Other nucleotide sequences in the sample specify the same CDR3. The chain recombines TRBV30 with TRBJ2-7; TRBD1 might be the D (6 bases). This CDR3 contains 12 residues. The V gene lost 7 bases and the J gene lost 5 bases, with 15 bases spanning the gap. CDR1 is GTSNPN, CDR2 SVGIG, per germline (reference sequence). The CDR3 is CALNRALDEQYF. The CDR3 nucleotides read TGTGCCTTAAACAGGGCTCTCGACGAGCAGTACTTC.

CDR3 residues: CASSLSGGGGEQFF. CDR3 nucleotides: TGTGCCAGCAGCCTCAGCGGGGGCGGGGGTGAGCAGTTCTTC. This chain uses TRBV9 with TRBJ2-1, with 8 bases lining up with TRBD2. Germline V CDR1 and CDR2: SGDLS, YYNGEE. J was trimmed by 9 bases and V by 4 bases; bases with no gene match: 9. The CDR3 has 14 amino acids.

The chain is built from TRBV7-9 and TRBJ2-1; 8 bases fit TRBD1. The CDR3 loop spans 16 amino acids. Germline loops: CDR1 SEHNR, CDR2 FQNEAQ (reference sequence). The trim removed 3 bases at V and 5 bases at J, leaving 9 bases unmatched. In DNA form, the CDR3 reads TGTGCCAGCAGCTTCTCAGACAGGGGTGACCACAATGAGCAGTTCTTC. Amino acid sequence: CASSFSDRGDHNEQFF.

In this sample, this clone turned up once. The chain recombines TRBV6-1 with TRBJ1-6; D unclear. Trimming took off 1 base at V and 0 bases at J, with 10 bases between the two ends. CDR1 MNHNS and CDR2 SASEGT come from the germline V gene. CDR3 length: 17 amino acids. The CDR3 coding sequence is TGTGCCAGCAGTGAAGTTTCGGGGAGCTCCTATAATTCACCCCTCCACTTT. Encoded protein: CASSEVSGSSYNSPLHF.

J is TRBJ1-1 and V is TRBV4-3, with 8 bases lining up with TRBD1. Germline trimming cut 1 base from V and 5 bases from J; bases unmatched to any gene: 9. Germline V gene lookup returns CDR1 LGHNA and CDR2 YSLEER. The CDR3 runs 16 residues. The CDR3 loop is CASSQGAGGWVTEAFF. The CDR3 DNA sequence: TGCGCCAGCAGCCAAGGGGCAGGGGGCTGGGTTACTGAAGCTTTCTTT.

The chain uses TRBV6-5 and TRBJ1-1; 8 nucleotides line up with TRBD1. Trimming removed 0 bases from V and 4 bases from J; junction bases left unmatched: 7. This CDR3 spans 16 amino acids. The germline V gene encodes CDR1 MNHEY and CDR2 SVGAGI. This chain's CDR3 is CASSYSPGQGGTEAFF. As DNA, the CDR3 is TGTGCCAGCAGTTACTCGCCTGGACAGGGCGGCACTGAAGCTTTCTTT.

This sequence joins TRBV6-5 and TRBJ2-1, with 11 nucleotides matching TRBD1. CDR1 MNHEY and CDR2 SVGAGI come from the germline V gene. The CDR3 contains 14 residues. V lost 4 bases to trimming and J lost 6 bases; unmatched junction nucleotides: 2. In DNA form, the CDR3 reads TGTGCCAGCAGTTGGGACAGGGGGTCCAATGAGCAGTTCTTC. Its translation: CASSWDRGSNEQFF.

The chain carries TRBV10-3 and TRBJ2-5, with TRBD1 matching 10 bases. Per the germline V gene, CDR1 is ENHRY and CDR2 is SYGVKD. Trimming cost V 0 bases and J 0 bases; bases outside gene matches: 7. The CDR3 consists of 18 residues. The CDR3 protein is CAISESLGQGSHQETQYF. In DNA form, the CDR3 reads TGTGCCATCAGTGAGTCGTTGGGACAGGGGTCCCACCAAGAGACCCAGTACTTC.

The chain combines TRBV19 with TRBJ1-3; D not certain. Germline V CDR1 and CDR2: LNHDA, SQIVND (reference sequence). V lost 7 bases and J lost 2, with 9 bases in between. The CDR3 is 13 amino acids. The chain's CDR3 is CASTPGPGNTIYF. The DNA of the CDR3 is TGTGCCAGTACTCCGGGTCCTGGAAACACCATATATTTT.